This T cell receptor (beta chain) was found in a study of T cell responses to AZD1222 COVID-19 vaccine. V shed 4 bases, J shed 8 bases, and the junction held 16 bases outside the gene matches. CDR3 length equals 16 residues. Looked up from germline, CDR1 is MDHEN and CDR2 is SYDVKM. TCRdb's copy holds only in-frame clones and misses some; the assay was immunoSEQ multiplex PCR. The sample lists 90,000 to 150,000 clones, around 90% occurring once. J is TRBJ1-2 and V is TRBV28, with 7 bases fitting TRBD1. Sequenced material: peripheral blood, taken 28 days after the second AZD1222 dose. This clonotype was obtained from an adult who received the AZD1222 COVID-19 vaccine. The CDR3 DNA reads TGTGCCAGCAGTTCTGCGGGGACAGCGGGGGTTAGGGGCTACACCTTC. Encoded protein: CASSSAGTAGVRGYTF.